The sequence of this TCR beta chain was determined in a study of blood T cell repertoires in COVID-19. With 3 bases removed from V and 0 bases from J, the gap between germline ends came to 10 bases. The CDR3 length is 14 residues. The germline V gene has CDR1 SQVTM and CDR2 ANQGSEA. Libraries were prepared by immunoSEQ multiplex PCR; TCRdb keeps only in-frame clonotypes and omits some of them. The top ten clones hold about 9.4% of a sample with 250,000 to 300,000 clones, over 80% of them seen once. Sequencing was carried out using peripheral blood. The receptor was derived from a woman between 65 and 79 years old with COVID-19, enrolled during active disease. V and J are TRBV29-1 and TRBJ2-3, with D perhaps matching TRBD2 (5 bases). The CDR3 sequence: CSVDRTSSTDTQYF. DNA of the CDR3: TGCAGCGTTGACAGGACTTCTAGCACAGATACGCAGTATTTT.